A single sample gave rise to the 32 T cell receptor beta chains below, sequenced in a study of T-cell memory formation after mild COVID-19. TCRdb re-called the 5' RACE reads through MiXCR, storing one row per CDR3 protein. The profile shows roughly 400,000 distinct CDR3 sequences, 16% of them singletons. Material: PBMCs or a T cell subset sorted from them (not recorded which). The source of these receptors is a man younger than 30 who had mild COVID-19 (a few samples of this study predate the infection). Cell type and time point are not known.

The CDR3 bases are TGTGCCAGCTCAAAAAGCATTGGGGTGAGAACAGATACGCAGTATTTT. This sequence encodes CASSKSIGVRTDTQYF. The chain recombines TRBV18 with TRBJ2-3; the D is unclear. Germline V gene sequence: CDR1 KGHSH, CDR2 LQKENI. This CDR3 contains 16 residues. V lost 5 bases and J lost 3, with 18 bases in between.

This clonotype was found a few times. The chain carries TRBV10-3 and TRBJ2-2; 11 bases map to TRBD1. Germline CDR1 ENHRY, CDR2 SYGVKD. V lost 3 bases, J lost 9 bases, and 9 bases stayed unmatched. This CDR3 has 16 residues. This CDR3 is CAISEFRTGGFRELFF. The CDR3 nucleotides are TGTGCCATCAGTGAATTTAGGACAGGGGGCTTCCGGGAGCTGTTTTTT.

This clonotype was counted between two and nine times. V gene TRBV4-1 combines with J gene TRBJ1-1; no reliable D call. The germline V gene has CDR1 MGHRA and CDR2 YSYEKL. The CDR3 totals 15 residues. V was pared by 2 bases and J by 5 bases, with 15 bases between. CDR3 sequence reads: CASSQSRGQWTEAFF. In DNA, the CDR3 is TGCGCCAGCAGCCAAAGCCGGGGTCAGTGGACTGAAGCTTTCTTT.

About this clonotype itself: Compared with germline, one end of the junction differs, possibly owing to a read error. The chain couples TRBV7-9 to TRBJ1-1; D is possibly TRBD1 (5 bases). Per germline, CDR1 SEHNR and CDR2 FQNEAQ (reference sequence). This CDR3 is 13 amino acids long. The CDR3 DNA follows: TGTGCCAGCGGGGGACTACTATGGACTGAAGATTTCTTT. Amino acids: CASGGLLWTEDFF.

This sequence joins TRBV25-1 and TRBJ2-3; maybe TRBD2 (6 bases). CDR3 length: 16 amino acids. Deletions cut 2 bases from V and 6 bases from J, with 18 bases between. Germline CDR1 reads MGHDK; CDR2 reads SYGVNS. CDR3 DNA: TGTGCCAGCAGTGAAGAACTAGCCGGTGTTTGGGATACGCAGTATTTT. Translating gives CASSEELAGVWDTQYF.

This clonotype has a count of ten or more. The chain recombines TRBV7-2 with TRBJ2-1, with a tentative D call TRBD2 (6 bases). Germline V lookup: CDR1 SGHTA, CDR2 FQGNSA. Trimming took 5 bases from V and 6 from J, leaving 11 bases between them. CDR3 size: 13 residues. The CDR3 region is CASSLRDFNEQFF. The CDR3 coding sequence is TGTGCCAGCAGCCTACGGGACTTCAATGAGCAGTTCTTC.

V and J are TRBV6-5 and TRBJ1-6; D call uncertain. The germline V gene has CDR1 MNHEY and CDR2 SVGAGI. CDR3 length: 15 amino acids. Trimming took off 6 bases at V and 4 bases at J, with 13 bases between the two ends. CDR3 region: CASSLYHPYNSPLHF. Written as DNA, the CDR3 is TGTGCCAGCAGCCTGTACCACCCTTATAATTCACCCCTCCACTTT.

This clonotype was seen many times. The chain couples TRBV7-2 to TRBJ1-6; D is ambiguous. Germline V gene data show CDR1 as SGHTA and CDR2 as FQGNSA. V lost 5 bases and J lost 9, with 17 bases in between. CDR3 length equals 15 residues. The CDR3 loop reads CASSPEGRAGSPLHF. The CDR3 nucleotides read TGTGCCAGCAGCCCCGAGGGAAGGGCGGGTTCACCCCTCCACTTT. The full variable domain, completed using reference TRBV7-2 and TRBJ1-6, is GAGVSQSPSNKVTEKGKDVELRCDPISGHTALYWYRQSLGQGLEFLIYFQGNSAPDKSGLPSDRFSAERTGGSVSTLTIQRTQQEDSAVYLCASSPEGRAGSPLHFGNGTRLTVT.

This clonotype was detected only a few times. The rearrangement joins TRBV11-1 to TRBJ2-2, with TRBD1 matching over 7 bases. This CDR3 spans 15 amino acids. Unmatched junction bases numbered 4, after V lost 5 bases and J lost 1 base. Germline V gives CDR1 SGHAT, CDR2 FQDESV (reference sequence). The CDR3 nucleotides read TGTGCCAGCAGCCCGGACAGGCTGAACACCGGGGAGCTGTTTTTT. The encoded protein is CASSPDRLNTGELFF.

The table lists this clonotype with a few counts. The V and J genes are TRBV28 and TRBJ2-3, with TRBD1 matching 12 bases. The V gene's germline CDR1 is MDHEN and CDR2 SYDVKM. The CDR3 is made up of 17 amino acids. The V gene end was trimmed by 5 bases and the J gene end by 4 bases; junction bases not matched to a gene: 10. DNA of the CDR3: TGTGCCAGCAGTCCTCAATCCGGGACAGGGGGCGCAGATACGCAGTATTTT. Translating it yields CASSPQSGTGGADTQYF.

The sample holds a few counts of this clonotype. V gene TRBV6-6 combines with J gene TRBJ2-3; TRBD2 might be the D (5 bases). Germline CDR1 and CDR2: MNHNY and SVGAGI (reference sequence). The germline V and J ends were trimmed by 2 bases and 6 bases, with 15 bases remaining between them. CDR3 length: 15 residues. Here the CDR3 reads CASSYEARGGDTQYF. The CDR3 DNA follows: TGTGCCAGCAGTTACGAAGCCCGGGGTGGGGATACGCAGTATTTT.

This clonotype came up a few times. The chain employs TRBV7-9 and TRBJ1-2; D call uncertain. V was clipped by 5 bases and J by 4 bases, with 20 bases between them. The CDR3 length is 16 residues. Germline V gene lookup returns CDR1 SEHNR and CDR2 FQNEAQ (reference sequence). This chain's CDR3 is CASSVGRLGPLYGYTF. CDR3 DNA sequence: TGTGCCAGCAGCGTCGGTCGGTTGGGCCCCCTCTATGGCTACACCTTC.

This clonotype was detected a few times. The chain uses TRBV6-1 and TRBJ1-5; D unclear. The germline gives CDR1 MNHNS, CDR2 SASEGT. The germline V and J ends were trimmed by 1 base and 9 bases, with 16 bases remaining between them. This CDR3 has 15 amino acids. CDR3 region: CASSEGWPNERPQHF. The CDR3 DNA is TGTGCCAGCAGTGAAGGGTGGCCTAACGAGCGGCCCCAGCATTTT.

The chain links TRBV7-9 to TRBJ1-1; D is unresolved. CDR1 is SEHNR and CDR2 is FQNEAQ in the germline V gene (reference sequence). The CDR3 covers 13 residues. V was trimmed by 3 bases and J by 11 bases, leaving 16 bases between them. The CDR3 is CASSLVTVDGAFF. CDR3 nucleotide sequence: TGTGCCAGCAGCTTGGTCACCGTAGATGGGGCTTTCTTT. The whole variable domain, remainder taken from reference TRBV7-9 and TRBJ1-1, is DTGVSQNPRHKITKRGQNVTFRCDPISEHNRLYWYRQTLGQGPEFLTYFQNEAQLEKSRLLSDRFSAERPKGSFSTLEIQRTEQGDSAMYLCASSLVTVDGAFFGQGTRLTVV.

The chain employs TRBV4-3 and TRBJ2-1; D possibly corresponds to TRBD1 (6 bases). CDR3 length: 15 amino acids. Trimming removed 4 bases at V and 5 bases at J, with 15 bases between. Per the germline V gene, CDR1 is LGHNA and CDR2 is YSLEER. In DNA, the CDR3 is TGCGCCAGCAGCCCGGGACAATCTCTGCACAATGAGCAGTTCTTC. Encoded protein: CASSPGQSLHNEQFF.

This clonotype was counted at least ten times. The chain combines TRBV15 with TRBJ1-1; D is unresolved. CDR3 length: 15 residues. Trimming shortened V by 0 bases and J by 0 bases, and 8 bases separated the two germline ends. CDR1 LNHNV and CDR2 YYDKDF come from the germline V gene (reference sequence). CDR3 nucleotide sequence: TGTGCCACCAGCAGAGATGGAGAGGTGAACACTGAAGCTTTCTTT. It codes for CATSRDGEVNTEAFF.

At least ten counts were recorded for this clonotype. The chain recombines TRBV7-2 with TRBJ2-1, with a tentative D call TRBD1 (6 bases). This CDR3 contains 15 residues. Germline V gene data show CDR1 as SGHTA and CDR2 as FQGNSA. Trimming removed 3 bases at V and 1 base at J, with 10 bases between. This CDR3 reads CASSLGAQSYNEQFF. CDR3 sequence (DNA): TGTGCCAGCAGCTTGGGGGCTCAATCCTACAATGAGCAGTTCTTC.

The CDR3 reads CASRYSGGAAYNEQFF. The CDR3 bases are TGTGCCAGTAGGTATAGCGGGGGGGCCGCCTACAATGAGCAGTTCTTC. V is TRBV19 and J is TRBJ2-1; 11 bases align to TRBD2. The CDR3 totals 16 residues. After removal of 6 bases from V and 2 bases from J, the junction contained 6 bases not matched to a gene. The germline CDR1 and CDR2 sequences are LNHDA and SQIVND (reference sequence).

This clonotype occurred a few times. V is TRBV7-8 and J is TRBJ2-3; weak D call: TRBD2 (7 bases). Trimming took off 0 bases at V and 3 bases at J, with 16 bases between the two ends. The CDR3 sequence is 17 residues long. The germline gives CDR1 SGHVS, CDR2 FQNEAQ. The CDR3 loop reads CASSLAGWGGATDTQYF. In DNA form, the CDR3 reads TGTGCCAGCAGCTTAGCTGGGTGGGGGGGCGCAACAGATACGCAGTATTTT.

This clonotype has a handful of counts. This chain links TRBV15 with TRBJ2-5; D not certain. V dropped 0 bases and J dropped 5 bases, with 10 bases sitting between them. This CDR3 has 14 residues. The germline V gene encodes CDR1 LNHNV and CDR2 YYDKDF (reference sequence). CDR3 sequence reads: CATSRDKLGETQYF. The CDR3 DNA reads as TGTGCCACCAGCAGAGATAAACTGGGGGAGACCCAGTACTTC.

The V call is TRBV7-3, the J call TRBJ2-1, with D perhaps given as TRBD1 or TRBD2 (6 bases each). From germline, CDR1 is SGHTA and CDR2 FQGTGA. Trimming cost V 4 bases and J 4 bases, with 14 bases left between them. The CDR3 length is 15 residues. The CDR3 bases are TGTGCCAGCAGCTCAATGGGGGGCACGTACAATGAGCAGTTCTTC. Translated: CASSSMGGTYNEQFF. Full variable domain (missing parts from reference TRBV7-3 and TRBJ2-1): GAGVSQTPSNKVTEKGKYVELRCDPISGHTALYWYRQSLGQGPEFLIYFQGTGAADDSGLPNDRFFAVRPEGSVSTLKIQRTERGDSAVYLCASSSMGGTYNEQFFGPGTRLTVL.

The chain links TRBV21-1 to TRBJ2-2; TRBD2 is the table's D call, not checked against the DNA. TRBV21-1 represents a pseudogene. The CDR3 length is 17 residues. In nucleotides, the CDR3 is TGTGCCAGCCTCAAGAAGGTAGCGGGGTTCTCGACCGGGGAGCTGTTTTTT. This codes for CASLKKVAGFSTGELFF.

This rearrangement joins TRBV6-2 or TRBV6-3 to TRBJ2-2; TRBD1 matches 10 bases. The CDR3 is 16 amino acids. Losses at the gene ends were 6 bases for V and 4 bases for J; bases not matched to a gene: 8. Germline V gives CDR1 MNHEY, CDR2 SVGEGT. The CDR3 loop reads CASRPGTGASTGELFF. The CDR3 DNA is TGTGCCAGCAGACCCGGGACAGGGGCCTCCACCGGGGAGCTGTTTTTT.

V gene TRBV14 combines with J gene TRBJ2-2; no clear D. The CDR3 extends over 14 amino acids. Germline V gene lookup returns CDR1 SGHDN and CDR2 FVKESK. The V gene lost 2 bases and the J gene lost 0 bases, with 4 bases spanning the gap. This chain's CDR3 is CASSQYANTGELFF. The CDR3 DNA sequence: TGTGCCAGCAGCCAATACGCGAACACCGGGGAGCTGTTTTTT.

The chain couples TRBV4-1 to TRBJ1-1; no definite D call. The germline V gene encodes CDR1 MGHRA and CDR2 YSYEKL. The CDR3 sequence is 15 residues long. Trimming stripped 0 bases from V and 0 bases from J, with 8 bases between. The CDR3 DNA reads TGCGCCAGCAGCCAAGATCGAACAGTGAACACTGAAGCTTTCTTT. Encoded protein: CASSQDRTVNTEAFF.

The chain carries TRBV2 and TRBJ1-3; D not certain. This CDR3 region has 21 residues. V was pared by 5 bases and J by 0 bases, with 29 bases between. In germline, CDR1 is SNHLY, CDR2 FYNNEI. Here the CDR3 reads CASSKSRGRTSESRSGNTIYF. The DNA of the CDR3 is TGTGCCAGCAGTAAATCCCGAGGCCGAACGAGTGAGAGTCGCTCTGGAAACACCATATATTTT.

V usage is TRBV5-1 and J usage is TRBJ2-3; D not resolved. Trimming took off 6 bases at V and 4 bases at J, with 15 bases between the two ends. The germline V gene encodes CDR1 SGHRS and CDR2 YFSETQ. The CDR3 has 14 amino acids. The CDR3 nucleotides read TGCGCCAGCACCTATATCGGTGGCGCAGATACGCAGTATTTT. Encoded protein: CASTYIGGADTQYF.

This chain joins TRBV18 and TRBJ1-6, with TRBD1 matching over 7 bases. The germline V gene has CDR1 KGHSH and CDR2 LQKENI. CDR3 length: 16 amino acids. With V trimmed by 3 bases and J by 7 bases, 9 bases remained unmatched. The CDR3 bases are TGTGCCAGCTCACCTAGAGGAGCAGGGGGAAATTCACCCCTCCACTTT. Protein sequence: CASSPRGAGGNSPLHF.

This clonotype was observed a handful of times. This chain joins TRBV11-2 and TRBJ1-3; no firm D call. The germline CDR1 and CDR2 sequences are SGHAT and FQNNGV. CDR3 length: 12 residues. Trimming stripped 1 base from V and 5 bases from J, with 3 bases between. DNA of the CDR3: TGTGCCAGCAGCTTAGGGAGAAACACCATATATTTT. Its translation is CASSLGRNTIYF.

The CDR3 spells CASSYVRYGYTF. CDR3 nucleotide sequence: TGTGCCAGCAGTTACGTGCGCTATGGCTACACCTTC. The chain carries TRBV6-2 or TRBV6-3 and TRBJ1-2, with D unclear. Germline lookup yields CDR1 MNHEY and CDR2 SVGEGT. Trimming left V 2 bases short and J 4 bases short, with 5 bases between. The CDR3 contains 12 residues.

The sample holds many counts of this clonotype. The chain links TRBV10-1 to TRBJ2-7; D remains unclear. Trimming pared 4 bases from V and 6 bases from J, leaving 13 bases between. This CDR3 region has 13 residues. Germline lookup yields CDR1 WNHNN and CDR2 SYGVQD (reference sequence). CDR3 coding DNA: TGCGCCAGCAGTGCCACCCTTCTCCTCGAGCAGTACTTC. It translates to CASSATLLLEQYF.

This clonotype was counted many times. V is TRBV12-3 or TRBV12-4 and J is TRBJ1-1, with 8 positions matching TRBD1. The CDR3 runs to 14 residues. V shed 5 bases, J shed 1 base, and the junction held 3 bases outside the gene matches. CDR3 amino acids: CASSLGQENTEAFF. DNA for the CDR3: TGTGCCAGCAGTCTGGGACAGGAGAACACTGAAGCTTTCTTT.